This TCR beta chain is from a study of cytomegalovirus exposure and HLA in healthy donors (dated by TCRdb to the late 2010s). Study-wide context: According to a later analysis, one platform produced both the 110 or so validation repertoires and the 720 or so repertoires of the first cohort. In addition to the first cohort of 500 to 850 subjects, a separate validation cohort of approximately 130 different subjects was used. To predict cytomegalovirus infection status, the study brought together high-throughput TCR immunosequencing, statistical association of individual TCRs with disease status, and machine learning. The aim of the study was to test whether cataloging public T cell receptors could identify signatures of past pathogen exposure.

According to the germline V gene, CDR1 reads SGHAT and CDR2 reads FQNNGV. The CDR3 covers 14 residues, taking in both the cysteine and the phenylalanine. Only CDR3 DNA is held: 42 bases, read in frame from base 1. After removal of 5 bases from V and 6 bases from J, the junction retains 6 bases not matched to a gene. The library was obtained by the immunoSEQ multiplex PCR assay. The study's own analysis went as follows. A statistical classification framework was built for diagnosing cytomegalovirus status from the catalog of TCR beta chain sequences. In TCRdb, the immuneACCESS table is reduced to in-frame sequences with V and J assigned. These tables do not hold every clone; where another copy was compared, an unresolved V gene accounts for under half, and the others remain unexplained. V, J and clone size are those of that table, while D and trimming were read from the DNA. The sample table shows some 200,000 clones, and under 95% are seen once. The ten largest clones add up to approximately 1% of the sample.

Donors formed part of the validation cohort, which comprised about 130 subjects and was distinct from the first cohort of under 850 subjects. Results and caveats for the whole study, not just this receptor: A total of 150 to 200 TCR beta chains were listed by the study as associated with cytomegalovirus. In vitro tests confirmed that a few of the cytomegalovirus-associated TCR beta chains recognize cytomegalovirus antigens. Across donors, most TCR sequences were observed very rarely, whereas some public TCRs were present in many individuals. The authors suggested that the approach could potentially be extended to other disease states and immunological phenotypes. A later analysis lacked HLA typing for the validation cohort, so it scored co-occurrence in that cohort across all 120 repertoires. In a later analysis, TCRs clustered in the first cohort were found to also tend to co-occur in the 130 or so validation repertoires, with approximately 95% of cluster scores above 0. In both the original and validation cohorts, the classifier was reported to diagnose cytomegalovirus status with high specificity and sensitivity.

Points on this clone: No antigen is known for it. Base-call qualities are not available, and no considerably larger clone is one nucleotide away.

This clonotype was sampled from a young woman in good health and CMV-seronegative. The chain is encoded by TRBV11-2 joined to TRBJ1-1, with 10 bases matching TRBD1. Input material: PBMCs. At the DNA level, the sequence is TGTGCCAGCAGCCGACAGGGGGCTGTAGCTGAAGCTTTCTTT. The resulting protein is CASSRQGAVAEAFF.